These 26 T cell receptor beta chains originate from one sample sequenced in a study of shared clonotypes between healthy human individuals. Data came from immunoSEQ multiplex PCR; TCRdb stores just in-frame clones and leaves some out. This sample has approximately 840,000 clones, with just over 95% found just once. CD45RO-negative cells were positively selected for CCR7, leaving out terminally differentiated effector memory CD45RA+ cells. The specimen was naive CD8+ T cells sorted from blood. These receptors all come from a man aged 25-40 years in good health.

V gene TRBV27 combines with J gene TRBJ2-3; D gene ambiguous. The CDR3 runs 12 residues. V was clipped by 6 bases and J by 7 bases, with 11 bases between them. Germline-derived CDR1 and CDR2 are MNHEY and SMNVEV (reference sequence). This chain's CDR3 is CASSRPYNTQYF. The CDR3 bases are TGTGCCAGCAGCCGCCCGTACAATACGCAGTATTTT.

The J gene is TRBJ2-2, the V gene TRBV6-5; no reliable D call. Germline V gene sequence: CDR1 MNHEY, CDR2 SVGAGI. Trimming removed 2 bases from V and 4 bases from J, with 11 bases in between. CDR3 length: 15 amino acids. In nucleotides, the CDR3 is TGTGCCAGCAGTTACGGGTCAGGATTCACCGGGGAGCTGTTTTTT. Its protein product is CASSYGSGFTGELFF.

This chain connects TRBV7-9 to TRBJ2-1, with TRBD2 identical over 8 bases. Germline values: CDR1 SEHNR, CDR2 FQNEAQ (reference sequence). The J segment lost 4 bases and the V segment lost 3 bases, leaving 5 bases of the junction unmatched. The CDR3 extends over 15 amino acids. The DNA for the CDR3 is TGTGCCAGCAGCTTGGGTAGCGGGAAGTACAATGAGCAGTTCTTC. Its protein product is CASSLGSGKYNEQFF.

V and J are TRBV6-1 and TRBJ2-2, with a weak D call TRBD2 (6 bases). This CDR3 has 13 amino acids. Germline CDR1 and CDR2: MNHNS and SASEGT. The DNA of the CDR3 is TGTGCGTTGACTAGTCAGTACACCGGGGAGCTGTTTTTT. Its translation: CALTSQYTGELFF.

The chain is built from TRBV5-8 and TRBJ2-3; 9 positions match TRBD1. The CDR3 covers 16 residues. V lost 4 bases and J lost 0; bases outside the gene matches: 6. Germline V gene lookup returns CDR1 SGHTS and CDR2 YDEGEE. In DNA form, the CDR3 reads TGTGCCAGCAGCGAAGGGACAGGGTGGAGCACAGATACGCAGTATTTT. Amino acids: CASSEGTGWSTDTQYF.

V gene TRBV19 combines with J gene TRBJ1-2; tentative D call: TRBD1 (5 bases). The CDR3 sequence is 14 residues long. Germline CDR1 reads LNHDA; CDR2 reads SQIVND (reference sequence). Trimming left V 7 bases short and J 6 bases short, with 18 bases between. DNA for the CDR3: TGTGCCAGTACCATTGAGGGGTTTGAGGATGGCTACACCTTC. This codes for CASTIEGFEDGYTF.

The chain joins TRBV7-8 to TRBJ2-7, with D maybe TRBD2 (5 bases). Trimming removed 5 bases from V and 2 bases from J, with 13 bases in between. The germline CDR1 and CDR2 sequences are SGHVS and FQNEAQ. The CDR3 runs 14 residues. Here the CDR3 DNA reads TGTGCCAGCAGCCTTAGCGTACTTCCCTACGAGCAGTACTTC. Translated: CASSLSVLPYEQYF.

CDR3 sequence (DNA): TGTGCCAGCAGTGAATACGGACTAGCGGGAGCCGGGGAGCTGTTTTTT. It specifies CASSEYGLAGAGELFF. The J gene is TRBJ2-2, the V gene TRBV25-1; TRBD2 agrees at 13 bases. V shed 0 bases, J shed 6 bases, and the junction held 1 base outside the gene matches. Germline V gives CDR1 MGHDK, CDR2 SYGVNS. This CDR3 region has 16 residues.

The chain recombines TRBV7-3 with TRBJ2-1; D is unclear. CDR3 length: 13 residues. With 2 bases removed from V and 5 bases from J, the gap between germline ends came to 7 bases. CDR1 SGHTA and CDR2 FQGTGA come from the germline V gene. This CDR3 reads CASSLGTNNEQFF. Written as DNA, the CDR3 is TGTGCCAGCAGCTTAGGCACAAACAATGAGCAGTTCTTC.

V is TRBV6-5 and J is TRBJ2-2; 7 nucleotides agree with TRBD2. Germline CDR1 is MNHEY and CDR2 is SVGAGI. The CDR3 is 15 residues long. Trimming cost V 4 bases and J 9 bases; bases outside gene matches: 11. CDR3 sequence: CASSSSGNAARELFF. The CDR3 nucleotides are TGTGCCAGCAGTTCTAGCGGAAACGCTGCCCGGGAGCTGTTTTTT.

The chain couples TRBV7-6 to TRBJ1-4; the match to TRBD1 covers 7 bases. With V trimmed by 4 bases and J by 2 bases, 4 bases remained unmatched. The germline CDR1 and CDR2 sequences are SGHVS and FNYEAQ. The CDR3 covers 15 residues. This chain's CDR3 is CASSSNRGTNEKLFF. CDR3 sequence (DNA): TGTGCCAGCAGCTCCAACAGGGGTACTAATGAAAAACTGTTTTTT.

This chain joins TRBV27 and TRBJ2-5; 7 nucleotides agree with TRBD2. Trimming removed 8 bases from V and 0 bases from J; junction bases left unmatched: 12. The V gene's germline CDR1 is MNHEY and CDR2 SMNVEV (reference sequence). This CDR3 is 16 amino acids long. CDR3 amino acids: CASSNWGGSYQETQYF. The CDR3 DNA reads TGTGCCAGCTCTAATTGGGGGGGGTCGTACCAAGAGACCCAGTACTTC.

This clone was observed a single time. The V call is TRBV19, the J call TRBJ2-7; D is possibly TRBD2 (6 bases). V lost 6 bases and J lost 2, with 14 bases in between. This CDR3 is 14 amino acids long. The V gene's germline CDR1 is LNHDA and CDR2 SQIVND (reference sequence). This CDR3 reads CASRPSSGAYEQYF. As DNA, the CDR3 is TGTGCCAGTAGGCCTTCCTCGGGGGCCTACGAGCAGTACTTC.

The genes are TRBV4-1 and TRBJ2-5; 9 nucleotides match TRBD2. There are 16 residues in the CDR3. Germline trimming cut 1 base from V and 5 bases from J; bases unmatched to any gene: 8. Germline assignment: CDR1 MGHRA and CDR2 YSYEKL. CDR3 sequence reads: CASSQGGRGIQETQYF. The CDR3 DNA reads TGCGCCAGCAGCCAAGGCGGGAGGGGAATCCAGGAGACCCAGTACTTC.

This clone appeared a single time. The rearrangement uses TRBV7-6 and TRBJ1-1; D perhaps matches TRBD1 (6 bases). In germline, CDR1 is SGHVS, CDR2 FNYEAQ. CDR3 length equals 15 residues. Trimming stripped 1 base from V and 5 bases from J, with 14 bases between. The CDR3 region has the DNA TGTGCCAGCAGCTTAGAGGCCAGGGGAGTGACTGAAGCTTTCTTT. Its translation is CASSLEARGVTEAFF.

V gene TRBV11-2 combines with J gene TRBJ2-7; D remains ambiguous. The CDR3 is 13 amino acids. Germline V gives CDR1 SGHAT, CDR2 FQNNGV. The germline V and J ends were trimmed by 5 bases and 3 bases, with 11 bases remaining between them. The CDR3 sequence: CASSPGLHYEQYF. In DNA, the CDR3 is TGTGCCAGCAGCCCTGGATTACACTACGAGCAGTACTTC.

The V call is TRBV27, the J call TRBJ2-7, with D possibly being TRBD1 (5 bases). Germline CDR1 reads MNHEY; CDR2 reads SMNVEV (reference sequence). CDR3 length: 15 amino acids. Trimming took off 6 bases at V and 0 bases at J, with 15 bases between the two ends. The CDR3 DNA is TGTGCCAGCAGATCAGGGTTTTCCAGCTCCTACGAGCAGTACTTC. As protein: CASRSGFSSSYEQYF.

CDR3: CASSLGRSYYEQYF. CDR3 in DNA: TGTGCCAGCAGCTTGGGTAGAAGTTACTACGAGCAGTACTTC. The rearrangement uses TRBV7-2 and TRBJ2-7; D unresolved. The CDR3 consists of 14 residues. Germline CDR1 reads SGHTA; CDR2 reads FQGNSA. The V end lost 3 bases, the J end lost 3 bases, and 12 bases lay between the germline ends.

The rearrangement links TRBV5-6 to TRBJ2-5, with D possibly TRBD1 on 6 matching bases. From germline, CDR1 is SGHDT and CDR2 YYEEEE. The CDR3 runs to 13 residues. The V and J ends lost 7 bases and 5 bases respectively, with 15 bases between them. CDR3 DNA: TGTGCCAGCCATACAGGGATATGGGAGACCCAGTACTTC. Protein: CASHTGIWETQYF.

The table lists this clone with a count of one. The rearrangement joins TRBV9 to TRBJ2-7; D is perhaps TRBD1 (5 bases). Germline values: CDR1 SGDLS, CDR2 YYNGEE. V lost 7 bases to trimming and J lost 2 bases, with 10 bases between them. This CDR3 region has 12 residues. CDR3 region: CASGQGTYEQYF. In nucleotides, the CDR3 is TGTGCCAGCGGGCAGGGAACCTACGAGCAGTACTTC.

The chain is built from TRBV6-8 and TRBJ1-3; D is undetermined. The CDR3 consists of 11 residues. V was shortened by 6 bases and J by 4 bases, with 4 bases between the two germline ends. The germline gives CDR1 MNHGY, CDR2 SAAAGT. The chain's CDR3 is CASRRGNTIYF. The DNA for the CDR3 is TGTGCCAGCAGAAGAGGAAACACCATATATTTT.

The chain joins TRBV5-6 to TRBJ2-5, with TRBD2 identical over 16 bases. Trimming at V came to 4 bases and at J to 5 bases, leaving 8 bases not matched to a gene. The CDR3 runs 17 residues. CDR1 is SGHDT, CDR2 YYEEEE, per germline. CDR3 region: CASSRGLAGGPRETQYF. The CDR3 nucleotides read TGTGCCAGCAGCAGGGGACTAGCGGGAGGGCCTCGGGAGACCCAGTACTTC.

This clone was found once. Other DNA sequences within the sample encode an identical CDR3. V and J are TRBV7-9 and TRBJ1-1; D is uncertain. The V and J ends lost 1 base and 0 bases respectively, with 6 bases between them. The germline CDR1 and CDR2 sequences are SEHNR and FQNEAQ (reference sequence). The CDR3 consists of 14 residues. The CDR3 region is CASSLDSMNTEAFF. CDR3 nucleotide sequence: TGTGCCAGCAGCTTAGACTCAATGAACACTGAAGCTTTCTTT.

The chain combines TRBV1 with TRBJ2-7; TRBD2, the table's D call, lacks a check against the DNA. TRBV1 is labeled a pseudogene. The CDR3 consists of 16 residues. The CDR3 sequence is CTSSQEGLASSYEQYF. The CDR3 coding sequence is TGCACCAGCAGCCAAGAAGGATTAGCGTCATCCTACGAGCAGTACTTC.

For this clone: Different DNA sequences within this sample yield the same CDR3. J is TRBJ1-2 and V is TRBV20-1; unclear D gene. CDR3 length equals 9 residues. Deletions cut 8 bases from V and 0 bases from J, with 1 base between. Germline V gene data show CDR1 as DFQATT and CDR2 as SNEGSKA (reference sequence). The CDR3: CSSNYGYTF. CDR3 DNA sequence: TGCAGTTCTAACTATGGCTACACCTTC.

A single count supports this clone. The chain recombines TRBV19 with TRBJ2-3; D gene unclear. Germline V gene data show CDR1 as LNHDA and CDR2 as SQIVND (reference sequence). This CDR3 spans 13 amino acids. Trimming cost V 4 bases and J 0 bases, with 5 bases left between them. CDR3 amino acids: CASSRLSTDTQYF. DNA of the CDR3: TGTGCCAGTAGTAGATTAAGCACAGATACGCAGTATTTT.